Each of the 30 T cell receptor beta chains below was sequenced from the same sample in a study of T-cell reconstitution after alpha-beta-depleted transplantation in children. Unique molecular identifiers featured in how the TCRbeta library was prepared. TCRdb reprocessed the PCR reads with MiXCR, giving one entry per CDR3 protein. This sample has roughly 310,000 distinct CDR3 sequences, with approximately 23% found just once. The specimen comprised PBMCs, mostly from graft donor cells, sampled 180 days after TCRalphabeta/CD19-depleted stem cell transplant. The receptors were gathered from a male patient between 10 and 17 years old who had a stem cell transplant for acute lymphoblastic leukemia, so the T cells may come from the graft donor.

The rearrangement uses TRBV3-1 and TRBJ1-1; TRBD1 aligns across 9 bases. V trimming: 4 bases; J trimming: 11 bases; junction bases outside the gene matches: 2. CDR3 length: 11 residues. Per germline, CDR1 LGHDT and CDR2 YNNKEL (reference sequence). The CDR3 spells CASSRTGDAFF. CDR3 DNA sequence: TGTGCCAGCAGCCGGACAGGGGACGCTTTCTTT. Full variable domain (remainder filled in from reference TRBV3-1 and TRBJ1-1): DTAVSQTPKYLVTQMGNDKSIKCEQNLGHDTMYWYKQDSKKFLKIMFSYNNKELIINETVPNRFSPKSPDKAHLNLHINSLELGDSAVYFCASSRTGDAFFGQGTRLTVV.

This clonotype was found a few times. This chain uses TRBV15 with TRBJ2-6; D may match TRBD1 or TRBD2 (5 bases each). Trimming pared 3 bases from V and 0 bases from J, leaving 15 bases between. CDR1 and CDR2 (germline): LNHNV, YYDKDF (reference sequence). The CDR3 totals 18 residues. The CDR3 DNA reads TGTGCCACCAGCAGCGAGGGGCGGTACGTCTCTGGGGCCAACGTCCTGACTTTC. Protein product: CATSSEGRYVSGANVLTF.

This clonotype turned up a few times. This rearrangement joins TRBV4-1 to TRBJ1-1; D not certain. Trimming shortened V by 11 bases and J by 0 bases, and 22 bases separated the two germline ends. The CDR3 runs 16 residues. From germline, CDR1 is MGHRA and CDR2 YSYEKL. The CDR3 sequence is CAASQKGAYMNTEAFF. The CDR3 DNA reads TGCGCCGCCAGCCAAAAGGGAGCGTATATGAACACTGAAGCTTTCTTT.

The CDR3 DNA follows: TGTGCCAGCAGCGTAGAGCCGGTTGGCTATGGCTACACCTTC. It is translated as CASSVEPVGYGYTF. J is TRBJ1-2 and V is TRBV9, with D uncertain. CDR3 length equals 14 residues. Trimming pared 0 bases from V and 4 bases from J, leaving 10 bases between. CDR1 and CDR2 (germline): SGDLS, YYNGEE.

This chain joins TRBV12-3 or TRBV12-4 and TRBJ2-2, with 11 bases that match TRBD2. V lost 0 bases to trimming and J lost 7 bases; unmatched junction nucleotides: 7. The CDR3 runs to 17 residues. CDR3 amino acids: CASSLAGLADAVGELFF. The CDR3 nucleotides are TGTGCCAGCAGTTTAGCGGGACTAGCGGACGCAGTCGGGGAGCTGTTTTTT.

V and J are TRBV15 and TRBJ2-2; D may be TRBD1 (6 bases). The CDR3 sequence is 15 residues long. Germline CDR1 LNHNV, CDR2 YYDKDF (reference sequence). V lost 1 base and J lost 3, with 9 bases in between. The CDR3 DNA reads TGTGCCACCAGCAGAGGGACAGATGACACCGGGGAGCTGTTTTTT. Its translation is CATSRGTDDTGELFF.

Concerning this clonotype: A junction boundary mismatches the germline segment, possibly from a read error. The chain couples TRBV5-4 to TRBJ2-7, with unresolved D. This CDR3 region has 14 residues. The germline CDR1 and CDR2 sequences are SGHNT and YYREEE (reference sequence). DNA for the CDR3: TGTGCCAGCAACACCAAGGGCCTAACCTACGAGCAGAACTTC. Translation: CASNTKGLTYEQNF.

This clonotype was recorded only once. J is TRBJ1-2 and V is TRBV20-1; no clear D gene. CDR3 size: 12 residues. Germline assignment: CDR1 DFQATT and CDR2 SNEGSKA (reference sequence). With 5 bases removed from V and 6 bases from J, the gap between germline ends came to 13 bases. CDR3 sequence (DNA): TGCAGTGCTCCCCGGAGGGAGGATGGCTACACCTTC. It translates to CSAPRREDGYTF.

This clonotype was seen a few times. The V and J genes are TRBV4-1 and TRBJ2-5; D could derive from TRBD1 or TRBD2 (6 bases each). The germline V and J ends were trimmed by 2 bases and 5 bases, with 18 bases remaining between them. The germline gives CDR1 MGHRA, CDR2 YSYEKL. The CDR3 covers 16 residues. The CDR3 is CASSQTRDWGRETQYF. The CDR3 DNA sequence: TGCGCCAGCAGCCAAACCCGGGACTGGGGGCGGGAGACCCAGTACTTC.

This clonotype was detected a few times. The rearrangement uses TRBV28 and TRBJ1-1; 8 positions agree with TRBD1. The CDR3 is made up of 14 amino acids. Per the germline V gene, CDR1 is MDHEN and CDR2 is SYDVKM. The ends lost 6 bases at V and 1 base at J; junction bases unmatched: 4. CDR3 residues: CASSIQGGNTEAFF. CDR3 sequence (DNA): TGTGCCAGCAGCATACAGGGGGGGAACACTGAAGCTTTCTTT.

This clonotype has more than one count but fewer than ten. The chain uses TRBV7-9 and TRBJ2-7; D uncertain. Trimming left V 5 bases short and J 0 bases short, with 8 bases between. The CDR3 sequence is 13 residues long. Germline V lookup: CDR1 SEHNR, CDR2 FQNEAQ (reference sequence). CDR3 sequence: CASSVSHSYEQYF. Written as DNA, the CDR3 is TGTGCCAGCAGCGTTAGCCACTCCTACGAGCAGTACTTC.

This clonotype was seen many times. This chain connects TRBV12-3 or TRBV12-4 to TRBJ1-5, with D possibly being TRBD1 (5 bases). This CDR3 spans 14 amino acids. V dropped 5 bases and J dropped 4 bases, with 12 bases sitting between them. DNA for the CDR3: TGTGCCAGCAGTACTAGACGGGGGAATCAGCCCCAGCATTTT. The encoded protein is CASSTRRGNQPQHF.

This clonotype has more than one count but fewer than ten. CDR3 nucleotides: TGTGCCTGGAGTGTCGGACAGGGGTTTATTCCCCAGCATTTT. Its protein is CAWSVGQGFIPQHF. The chain uses TRBV30 and TRBJ1-5; 9 bases agree with TRBD1. Germline-derived CDR1 and CDR2 are GTSNPN and SVGIG (reference sequence). The trim removed 0 bases at V and 10 bases at J, leaving 7 bases unmatched. CDR3 length: 14 amino acids.

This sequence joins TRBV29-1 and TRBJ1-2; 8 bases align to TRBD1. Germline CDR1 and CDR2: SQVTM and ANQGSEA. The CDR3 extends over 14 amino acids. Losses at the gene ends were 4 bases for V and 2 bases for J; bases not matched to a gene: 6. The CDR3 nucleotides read TGCAGCGTTGGGGCCTGGACAGGGAACTATGGCTACACCTTC. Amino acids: CSVGAWTGNYGYTF.

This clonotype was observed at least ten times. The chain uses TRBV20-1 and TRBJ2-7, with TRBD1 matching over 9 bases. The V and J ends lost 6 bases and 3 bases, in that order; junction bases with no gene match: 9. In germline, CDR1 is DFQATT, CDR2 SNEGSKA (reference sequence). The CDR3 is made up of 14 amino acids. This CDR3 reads CSAETGGPSYEQYF. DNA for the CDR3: TGCAGTGCCGAGACAGGGGGGCCTAGCTACGAGCAGTACTTC.

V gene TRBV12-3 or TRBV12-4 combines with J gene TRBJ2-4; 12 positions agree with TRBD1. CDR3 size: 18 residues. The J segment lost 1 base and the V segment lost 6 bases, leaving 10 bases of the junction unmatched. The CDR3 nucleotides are TGTGCCAGCAGGCCCTCGGGACAGGGGGCGGGGGCCAAAAACATTCAGTACTTC. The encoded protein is CASRPSGQGAGAKNIQYF.

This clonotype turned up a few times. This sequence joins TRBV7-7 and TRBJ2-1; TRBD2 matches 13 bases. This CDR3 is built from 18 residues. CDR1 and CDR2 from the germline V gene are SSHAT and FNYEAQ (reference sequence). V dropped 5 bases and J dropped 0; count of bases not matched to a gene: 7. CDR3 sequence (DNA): TGTGCCAGCAGCCCCCGACTAGCGGGAGGCAGCTCCTACAATGAGCAGTTCTTC. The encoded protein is CASSPRLAGGSSYNEQFF.

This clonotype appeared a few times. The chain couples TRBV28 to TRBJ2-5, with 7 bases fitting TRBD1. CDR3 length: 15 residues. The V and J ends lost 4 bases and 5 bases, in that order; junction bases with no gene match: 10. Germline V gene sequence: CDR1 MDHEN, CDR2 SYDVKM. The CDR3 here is CASSSLGTERETQYF. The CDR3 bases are TGTGCCAGCAGTTCCCTCGGGACAGAAAGGGAGACCCAGTACTTC.

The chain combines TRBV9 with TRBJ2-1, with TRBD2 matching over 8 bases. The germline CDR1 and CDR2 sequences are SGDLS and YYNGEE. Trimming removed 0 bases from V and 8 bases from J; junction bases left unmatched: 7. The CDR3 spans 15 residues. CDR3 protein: CASSVGAGVQDEQFF. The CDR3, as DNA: TGTGCCAGCAGCGTAGGAGCGGGAGTTCAAGATGAGCAGTTCTTC.

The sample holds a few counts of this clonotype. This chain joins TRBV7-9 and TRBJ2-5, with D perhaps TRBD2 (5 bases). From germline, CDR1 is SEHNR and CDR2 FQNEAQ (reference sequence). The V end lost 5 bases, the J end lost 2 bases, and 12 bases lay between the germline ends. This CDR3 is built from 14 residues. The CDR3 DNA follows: TGTGCCAGCAGCGAGGACTGGGCTCAAGAGACCCAGTACTTC. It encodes CASSEDWAQETQYF.

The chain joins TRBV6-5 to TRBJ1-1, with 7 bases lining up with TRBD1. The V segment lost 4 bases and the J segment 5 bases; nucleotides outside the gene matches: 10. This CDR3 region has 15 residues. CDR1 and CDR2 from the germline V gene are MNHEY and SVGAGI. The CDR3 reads CASSSLDRAGTEAFF. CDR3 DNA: TGTGCCAGCAGTTCCCTAGACAGGGCGGGTACTGAAGCTTTCTTT.

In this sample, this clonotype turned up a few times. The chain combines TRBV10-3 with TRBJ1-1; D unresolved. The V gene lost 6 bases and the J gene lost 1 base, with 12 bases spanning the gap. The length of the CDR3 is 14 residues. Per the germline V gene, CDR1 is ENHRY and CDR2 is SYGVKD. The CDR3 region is CAIRGNWENTEAFF. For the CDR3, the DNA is TGTGCCATCAGGGGAAATTGGGAGAACACTGAAGCTTTCTTT.

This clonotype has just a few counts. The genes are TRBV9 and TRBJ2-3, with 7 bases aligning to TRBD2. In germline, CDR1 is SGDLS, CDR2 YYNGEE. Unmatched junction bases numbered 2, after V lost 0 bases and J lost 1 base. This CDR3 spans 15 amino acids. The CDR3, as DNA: TGTGCCAGCAGCGTAGGGGCGGGAGGCACAGATACGCAGTATTTT. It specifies CASSVGAGGTDTQYF. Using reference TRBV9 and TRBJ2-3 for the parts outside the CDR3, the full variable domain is DSGVTQTPKHLITATGQRVTLRCSPRSGDLSVYWYQQSLDQGLQFLIQYYNGEERAKGNILERFSAQQFPDLHSELNLSSLELGDSALYFCASSVGAGGTDTQYFGPGTRLTVL.

The CDR3 coding sequence is TGTGCCAGCAGTACTCGGACAGGCAGGGATCAAGAGACCCAGTACTTC. Protein sequence: CASSTRTGRDQETQYF. The chain uses TRBV12-3 or TRBV12-4 and TRBJ2-5; 7 nucleotides line up with TRBD1. The CDR3 contains 16 residues. The ends lost 5 bases at V and 2 bases at J; junction bases unmatched: 11.

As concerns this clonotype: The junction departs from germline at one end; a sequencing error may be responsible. The CDR3 region has the DNA TGTGCCAGCAGGCCGAGCGGGACCTCCCACGAGCAGTACTTC. Protein sequence: CASRPSGTSHEQYF. The chain links TRBV6-2 or TRBV6-3 to TRBJ2-7; 7 bases line up with TRBD2. This CDR3 contains 14 residues. Germline CDR1 and CDR2: MNHEY and SVGEGT.

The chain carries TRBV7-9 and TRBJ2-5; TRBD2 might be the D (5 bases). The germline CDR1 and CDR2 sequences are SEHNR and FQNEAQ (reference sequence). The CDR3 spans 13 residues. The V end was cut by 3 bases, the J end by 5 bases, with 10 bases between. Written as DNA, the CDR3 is TGTGCCAGCAGCTTCCGGTGGGAGGAGACCCAGTACTTC. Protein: CASSFRWEETQYF.

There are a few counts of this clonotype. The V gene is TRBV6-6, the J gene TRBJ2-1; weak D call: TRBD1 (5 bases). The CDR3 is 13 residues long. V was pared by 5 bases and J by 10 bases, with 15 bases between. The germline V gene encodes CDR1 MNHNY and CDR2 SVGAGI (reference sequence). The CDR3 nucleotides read TGTGCCAGCAGTCTAACCCAGGGCCTAGAGCAGTTCTTC. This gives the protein CASSLTQGLEQFF.

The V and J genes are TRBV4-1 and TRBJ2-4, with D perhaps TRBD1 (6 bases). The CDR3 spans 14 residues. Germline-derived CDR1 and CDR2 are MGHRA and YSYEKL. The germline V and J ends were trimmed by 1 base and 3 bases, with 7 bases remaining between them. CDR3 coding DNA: TGCGCCAGCAGCCAAGGACAGGACAAAAACATTCAGTACTTC. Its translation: CASSQGQDKNIQYF.

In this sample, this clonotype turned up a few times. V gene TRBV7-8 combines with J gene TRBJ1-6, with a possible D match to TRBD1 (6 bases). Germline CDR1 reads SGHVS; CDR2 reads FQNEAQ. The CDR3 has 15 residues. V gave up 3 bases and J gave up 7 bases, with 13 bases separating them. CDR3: CASSFSGALNSPLHF. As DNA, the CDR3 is TGTGCCAGCAGCTTTTCAGGGGCTTTGAATTCACCCCTCCACTTT.

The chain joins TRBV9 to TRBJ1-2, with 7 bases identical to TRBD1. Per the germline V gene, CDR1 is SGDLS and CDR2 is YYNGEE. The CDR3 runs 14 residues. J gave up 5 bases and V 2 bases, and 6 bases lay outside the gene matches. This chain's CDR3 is CASSVHLTGYGYTF. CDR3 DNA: TGTGCCAGCAGCGTCCACCTGACAGGGTATGGCTACACCTTC.